The 15 T cell receptor beta chains presented below share a single source sample, sequenced in a study of cytomegalovirus exposure and HLA in healthy donors. The PCR employed 60 Vbeta primers together with 13 Jbeta primers. Measured with immunoSEQ multiplex PCR; TCRdb has only the in-frame clones, and not every one. This repertoire shows 130,000 to 150,000 clones, roughly 80% found once; its top ten account for about 5.3%. Sequenced: PBMCs. These receptor sequences come from a woman aged 45-65 years in good health and CMV-seronegative.

V is TRBV5-1 and J is TRBJ1-3; D perhaps matches TRBD1 (5 bases). The length of the CDR3 is 16 residues. CDR1 and CDR2 from the germline V gene are SGHRS and YFSETQ. The germline V and J ends were trimmed by 4 bases and 1 base, with 15 bases remaining between them. The CDR3 sequence: CASSRDGGRSGNTIYF. The CDR3 coding sequence is TGCGCCAGCAGCCGGGACGGCGGGAGATCTGGAAACACCATATATTTT. Full variable domain (missing parts from reference TRBV5-1 and TRBJ1-3): KAGVTQTPRYLIKTRGQQVTLSCSPISGHRSVSWYQQTPGQGLQFLFEYFSETQRNKGNFPGRFSGRQFSNSRSEMNVSTLELGDSALYLCASSRDGGRSGNTIYFGEGSWLTVV.

The sample holds a few counts of this clone. This chain links TRBV5-4 with TRBJ1-6, with 7 nucleotides matching TRBD1. The CDR3 totals 15 residues. CDR1 is SGHNT, CDR2 YYREEE, per germline (reference sequence). After removal of 0 bases from V and 6 bases from J, the junction contained 3 bases not matched to a gene. The chain's CDR3 is CASSLGPGGNSPLHF. The CDR3 nucleotides read TGTGCCAGCAGCTTGGGGCCAGGGGGTAATTCACCCCTCCACTTT.

The CDR3 DNA is TGTGCCAGCATCCTACAGATTACCGGGGAGCTGTTTTTT. Encoded protein: CASILQITGELFF. The rearrangement links TRBV5-6 to TRBJ2-2; no clear D gene. Trimming left V 6 bases short and J 5 bases short, with 11 bases between. This CDR3 contains 13 residues. In germline, CDR1 is SGHDT, CDR2 YYEEEE.

J is TRBJ2-5 and V is TRBV7-2; 10 positions agree with TRBD2. The CDR3 is made up of 15 amino acids. V shed 3 bases and J 2 bases; nucleotides not matched to a gene: 3. Germline loops: CDR1 SGHTA, CDR2 FQGNSA. This CDR3 reads CASSLGLARQETQYF. In DNA, the CDR3 is TGTGCCAGCAGCTTGGGACTAGCGCGGCAAGAGACCCAGTACTTC.

The V and J genes are TRBV15 and TRBJ1-4; a possible D gene is TRBD1 (5 bases). CDR1 is LNHNV and CDR2 is YYDKDF in the germline V gene (reference sequence). Trimming took off 5 bases at V and 8 bases at J, with 15 bases between the two ends. The CDR3 extends over 14 amino acids. CDR3 in amino acids: CATSVRQKSEKLFF. In DNA, the CDR3 is TGTGCCACCAGCGTTCGACAGAAGAGCGAAAAACTGTTTTTT.

This clone came up a few times. The chain is built from TRBV6-1 and TRBJ2-3; no definite D call. Germline CDR1 MNHNS, CDR2 SASEGT. V dropped 0 bases and J dropped 8 bases, with 15 bases sitting between them. The CDR3 loop spans 15 amino acids. CDR3 nucleotide sequence: TGTGCCAGCAGTGAAGCGAATGTCCCCCACGGTACGCAGTATTTT. Translating gives CASSEANVPHGTQYF.

The V gene is TRBV28, the J gene TRBJ1-5; 7 positions agree with TRBD1. CDR1 and CDR2 (germline): MDHEN, SYDVKM. Trimming cost V 9 bases and J 5 bases; bases outside gene matches: 28. The CDR3 has 20 residues. CDR3 amino acids: CARYTDRHQGDTDRHQPQHF. CDR3 nucleotides: TGTGCCAGATACACGGACAGGCATCAAGGGGACACGGACAGGCATCAGCCCCAGCATTTT.

This rearrangement joins TRBV19 to TRBJ1-2; D unresolved. This CDR3 is 16 amino acids long. Trimming stripped 6 bases from V and 6 bases from J, with 23 bases between. In germline, CDR1 is LNHDA, CDR2 SQIVND (reference sequence). The CDR3 coding sequence is TGTGCCAGTAGGCCCAGGTCCGGAACGGGGAGGGATGGCTACACCTTC. Its translation is CASRPRSGTGRDGYTF.

The V call is TRBV2, the J call TRBJ1-3; D call uncertain. V gave up 5 bases and J gave up 8 bases, with 19 bases separating them. Germline lookup yields CDR1 SNHLY and CDR2 FYNNEI. The CDR3 has 15 amino acids. CDR3 residues: CASSTRQVYWDTIYF. CDR3 nucleotides: TGTGCCAGCAGTACAAGGCAGGTCTATTGGGACACCATATATTTT.

The rearrangement links TRBV7-2 to TRBJ2-5, with unresolved D. Germline values: CDR1 SGHTA, CDR2 FQGNSA. V gave up 4 bases and J gave up 2 bases, with 5 bases separating them. This CDR3 is built from 12 residues. CDR3 protein: CASSSYQETQYF. The CDR3 nucleotides read TGTGCCAGCAGCTCCTATCAAGAGACCCAGTACTTC.

This clone appeared once. The chain links TRBV4-1 to TRBJ1-5; no clear D. The CDR3 spans 15 residues. V was cut by 1 base and J by 0 bases, with 7 bases left in between. CDR1 and CDR2 from the germline V gene are MGHRA and YSYEKL. The CDR3 region has the DNA TGCGCCAGCAGCCAAGTCAGGATTAGCAATCAGCCCCAGCATTTT. This gives the protein CASSQVRISNQPQHF.

The V and J genes are TRBV28 and TRBJ1-4; D remains unclear. This CDR3 contains 15 residues. Germline CDR1 is MDHEN and CDR2 is SYDVKM. V was cut by 1 base and J by 1 base, with 7 bases left in between. CDR3 sequence reads: CASSLLGQTNEKLFF. DNA for the CDR3: TGTGCCAGCAGTTTATTGGGCCAAACTAATGAAAAACTGTTTTTT.

Points on this clone: Likely a read error: the CDR3 ends without its conserved phenylalanine or tryptophan. It is unclear where the CDR3 begins or ends on the DNA, so no DNA is shown, and the CDR3 is as TCRdb lists it. The chain uses TRBV6-4 and TRBJ2-4; the DNA was not compared with TRBD1, the D call given in the table. Including both end residues, the CDR3 is 11 amino acids long. Germline lookup yields CDR1 MRHNA and CDR2 SNTAGT. This chain's CDR3 is CASSPGQGPQP.

The CDR3 DNA follows: TGTGCCAGCAGGGCAGGGTGGAATTCACCCCTCCACTTT. The encoded protein is CASRAGWNSPLHF. This rearrangement joins TRBV6-1 to TRBJ1-6, with D perhaps matching TRBD1 (5 bases). CDR3 size: 13 residues. Germline V gene lookup returns CDR1 MNHNS and CDR2 SASEGT. The ends were cut back, 6 bases at V and 7 bases at J, with 10 bases in the middle.

The rearrangement joins TRBV14 to TRBJ1-1; 10 nucleotides align to TRBD1. The germline CDR1 and CDR2 sequences are SGHDN and FVKESK. The CDR3 length is 14 residues. J lost 1 base, V lost 4 bases, and 0 bases had no gene match. In nucleotides, the CDR3 is TGTGCCAGCAGCCGGGACAGGGGGAACACTGAAGCTTTCTTT. Protein product: CASSRDRGNTEAFF.